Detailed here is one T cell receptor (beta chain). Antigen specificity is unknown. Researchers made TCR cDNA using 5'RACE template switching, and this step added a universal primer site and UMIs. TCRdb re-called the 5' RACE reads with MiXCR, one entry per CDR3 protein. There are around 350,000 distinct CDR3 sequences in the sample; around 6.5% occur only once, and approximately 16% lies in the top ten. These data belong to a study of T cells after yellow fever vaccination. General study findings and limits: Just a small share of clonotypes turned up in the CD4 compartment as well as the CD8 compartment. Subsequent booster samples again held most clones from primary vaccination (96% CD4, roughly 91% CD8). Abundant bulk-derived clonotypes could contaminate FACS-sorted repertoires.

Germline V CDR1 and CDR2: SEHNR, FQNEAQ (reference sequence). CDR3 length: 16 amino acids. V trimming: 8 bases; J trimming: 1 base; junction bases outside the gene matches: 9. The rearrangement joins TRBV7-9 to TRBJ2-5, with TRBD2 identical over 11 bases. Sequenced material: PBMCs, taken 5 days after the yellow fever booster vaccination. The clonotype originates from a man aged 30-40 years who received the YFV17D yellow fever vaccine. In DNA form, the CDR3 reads TGTGCCAGCCTCTCTCTCGGGACTAGCGGCCAAGAGACCCAGTACTTC. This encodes CASLSLGTSGQETQYF.